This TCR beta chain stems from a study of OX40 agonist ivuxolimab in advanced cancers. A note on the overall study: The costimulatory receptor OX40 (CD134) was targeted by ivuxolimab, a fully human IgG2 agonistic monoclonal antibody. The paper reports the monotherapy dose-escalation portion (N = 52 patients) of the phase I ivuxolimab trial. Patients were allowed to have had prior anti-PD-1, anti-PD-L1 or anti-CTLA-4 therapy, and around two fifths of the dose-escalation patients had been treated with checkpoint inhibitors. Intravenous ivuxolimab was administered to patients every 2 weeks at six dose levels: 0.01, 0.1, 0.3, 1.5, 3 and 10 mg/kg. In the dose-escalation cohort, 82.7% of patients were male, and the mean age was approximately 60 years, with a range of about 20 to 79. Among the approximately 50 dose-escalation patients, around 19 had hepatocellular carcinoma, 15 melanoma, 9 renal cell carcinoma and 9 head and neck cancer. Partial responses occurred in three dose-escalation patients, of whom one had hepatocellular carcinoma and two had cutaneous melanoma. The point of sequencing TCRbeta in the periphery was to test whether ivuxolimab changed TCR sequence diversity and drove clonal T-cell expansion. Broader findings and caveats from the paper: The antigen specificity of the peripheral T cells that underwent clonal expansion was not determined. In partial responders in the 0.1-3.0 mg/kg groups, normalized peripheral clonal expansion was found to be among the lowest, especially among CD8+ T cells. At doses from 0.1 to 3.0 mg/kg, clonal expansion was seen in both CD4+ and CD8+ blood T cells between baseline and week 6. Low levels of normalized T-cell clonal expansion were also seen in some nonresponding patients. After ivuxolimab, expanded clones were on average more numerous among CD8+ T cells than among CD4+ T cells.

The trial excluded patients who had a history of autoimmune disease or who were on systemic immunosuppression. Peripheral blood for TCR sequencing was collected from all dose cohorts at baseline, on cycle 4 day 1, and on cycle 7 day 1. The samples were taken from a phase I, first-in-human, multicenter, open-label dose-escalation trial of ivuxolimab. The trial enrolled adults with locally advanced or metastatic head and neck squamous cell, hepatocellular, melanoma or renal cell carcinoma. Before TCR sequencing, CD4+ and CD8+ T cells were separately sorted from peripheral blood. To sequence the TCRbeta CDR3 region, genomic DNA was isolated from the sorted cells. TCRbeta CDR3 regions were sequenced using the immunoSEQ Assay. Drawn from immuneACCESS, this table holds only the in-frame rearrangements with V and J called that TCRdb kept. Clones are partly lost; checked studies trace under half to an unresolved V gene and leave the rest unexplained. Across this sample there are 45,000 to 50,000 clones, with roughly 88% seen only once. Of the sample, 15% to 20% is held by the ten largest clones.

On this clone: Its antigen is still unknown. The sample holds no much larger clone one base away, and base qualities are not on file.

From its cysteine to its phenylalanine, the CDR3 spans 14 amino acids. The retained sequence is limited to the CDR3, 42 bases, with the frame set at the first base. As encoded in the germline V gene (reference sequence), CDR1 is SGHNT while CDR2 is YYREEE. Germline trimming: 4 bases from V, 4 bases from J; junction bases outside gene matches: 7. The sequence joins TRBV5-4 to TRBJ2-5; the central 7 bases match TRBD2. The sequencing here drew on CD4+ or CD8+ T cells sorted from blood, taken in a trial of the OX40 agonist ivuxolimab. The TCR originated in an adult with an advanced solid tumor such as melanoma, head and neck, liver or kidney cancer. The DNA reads TGTGCCAGCAGCCTGGGGGGGATTCGAGAGACCCAGTACTTC. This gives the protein CASSLGGIRETQYF.